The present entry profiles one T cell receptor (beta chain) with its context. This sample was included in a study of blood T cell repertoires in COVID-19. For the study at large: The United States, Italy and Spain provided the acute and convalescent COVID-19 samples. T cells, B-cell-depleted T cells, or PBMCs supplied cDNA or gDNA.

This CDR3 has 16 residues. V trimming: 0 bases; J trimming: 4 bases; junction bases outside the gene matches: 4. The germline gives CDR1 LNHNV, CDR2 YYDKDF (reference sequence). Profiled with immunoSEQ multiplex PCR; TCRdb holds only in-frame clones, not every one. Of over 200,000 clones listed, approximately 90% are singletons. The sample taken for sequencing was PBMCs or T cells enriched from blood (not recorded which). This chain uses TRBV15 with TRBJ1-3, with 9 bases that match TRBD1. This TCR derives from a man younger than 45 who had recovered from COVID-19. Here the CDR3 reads CATSRDGQGRGNTIYF. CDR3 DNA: TGTGCCACCAGCAGAGATGGACAGGGGAGAGGAAACACCATATATTTT.